This is a list of T cell receptor beta chains from one sample in a study of blood T cell repertoires in COVID-19. TCRdb keeps only in-frame clones here, not all; method: immunoSEQ multiplex PCR. The table lists approximately 170,000 clones, approximately 86% of them singletons, with about 8.6% in the top ten. Sequencing input: peripheral blood. The receptor set was obtained from a man aged 45 to 65 with active or convalescent COVID-19. The CDR3 runs from the conserved cysteine through the conserved F or W. A D gene is named only where the DNA matches it firmly. The listing skips clone size in some rows; elsewhere it reads once, few, many or a size class.

d_call j_call clone_size v_call cdr3_aa cdr3_nt
NA TRBJ2-1 few TRBV2 CASSTRLAFGYNEQFF TGTGCCAGCAGTACCCGACTGGCCTTCGGTTACAATGAGCAGTTCTTC
TRBD2 TRBJ2-5 NA TRBV6-2/TRBV6-3 CASSSPQRGRPAQYF TGTGCCAGCAGCTCCCCCCAGCGGGGGCGCCCGGCCCAGTACTTC
NA TRBJ2-2 NA TRBV24-1 CATSDLDGQNTGELFF TGTGCCACCAGTGATTTGGACGGACAGAACACCGGGGAGCTGTTTTTT
NA TRBJ1-2 NA TRBV6-1 CASSETTGGGYTF TGTGCCAGCAGTGAAACGACAGGTGGCGGCTACACCTTC
TRBD1 TRBJ1-2 NA TRBV10-2 CASGLQGADGYTF TGCGCCAGCGGGTTACAGGGGGCGGACGGCTACACCTTC
TRBD1 TRBJ2-3 few TRBV7-7 CASSSGTGRIDTQYF TGTGCCAGCAGCTCCGGGACAGGGCGGATAGATACGCAGTATTTT
NA TRBJ1-5 NA TRBV5-1 CASSVDPNQPQHF TGCGCCAGCAGCGTAGATCCCAATCAGCCCCAGCATTTT
NA TRBJ2-5 NA TRBV28 CASSLDSLVQETQYF TGTGCCAGCAGTTTAGACAGCCTAGTACAAGAGACCCAGTACTTC
TRBD2 TRBJ2-3 NA TRBV19 CASRGEGLADTQYF TGTGCCAGTAGGGGGGAGGGACTAGCGGATACGCAGTATTTT
NA TRBJ2-7 once TRBV21-1 CASSKGPGRVLYEQYF TGTGCCAGCAGCAAGGGTCCGGGCAGGGTACTCTACGAGCAGTACTTC
TRBD1 TRBJ1-1 NA TRBV28 CASSPGDRDTEAFF TGTGCCAGCAGCCCAGGGGACAGGGACACTGAAGCTTTCTTT
NA TRBJ1-6 NA TRBV19 CASSDRDTLHF TGTGCCAGTAGTGACCGGGACACCCTCCACTTT
NA TRBJ1-4 once TRBV19 CASSPTDSPNEKLFF TGTGCCAGTAGTCCCACGGACAGTCCTAATGAAAAACTGTTTTTT
NA TRBJ2-7 once TRBV3-1/TRBV3-2 CASSQDIERLEQYF TGTGCCAGCAGCCAAGATATAGAGAGGTTGGAGCAGTACTTC
TRBD1 TRBJ2-7 NA TRBV28 CASTPGPGGLEQYF TGTGCCAGCACTCCGGGGCCAGGGGGTCTCGAGCAGTACTTC
NA TRBJ1-2 NA TRBV7-2 CASSFGGWNGYTF TGTGCCAGCAGCTTTGGAGGGTGGAATGGCTACACCTTC
NA TRBJ1-1 few TRBV5-5 CASSSTGYTEAFF TGTGCCAGCAGCTCCACAGGGTACACTGAAGCTTTCTTT
NA TRBJ2-6 NA TRBV7-3 CASRPTGANVLTF TGTGCCAGCAGACCTACTGGGGCCAACGTCCTGACTTTC
TRBD1 TRBJ1-1 few TRBV28 CASSLGLTGRNTEAFF TGTGCCAGCAGTTTAGGGCTGACAGGGCGGAACACTGAAGCTTTCTTT
NA TRBJ1-6 NA TRBV24-1 CATSDGSSYNSPLHF TGTGCCACCAGTGATGGGAGCTCCTATAATTCACCCCTCCACTTT
TRBD2 TRBJ2-7 many TRBV3-1/TRBV3-2 CASSQVTSGGGEQYF TGTGCCAGCAGCCAAGTGACTAGCGGGGGGGGAGAGCAGTACTTC
NA TRBJ1-6 NA TRBV12-5 CASGLGEQNSPLHF TGTGCTAGTGGTTTGGGGGAGCAGAATTCACCCCTCCACTTT
NA TRBJ2-1 few TRBV19 CASSIYGDEQFF TGTGCCAGTAGTATATACGGGGATGAGCAGTTCTTC
NA TRBJ1-5 NA TRBV7-2 CASSTNNQPQHF TGTGCCAGCAGCACTAACAATCAGCCCCAGCATTTT
TRBD1 TRBJ1-5 NA TRBV10-3 CAIRGTADQPQHF TGTGCCATCAGAGGGACAGCCGATCAGCCCCAGCATTTT
NA TRBJ2-7 NA TRBV11-2 CASSPPQGEQYF TGTGCCAGCAGCCCACCCCAGGGCGAGCAGTACTTC
TRBD1 TRBJ1-2 NA TRBV30 CAWSLAGGNYGYTF TGTGCCTGGAGTCTCGCAGGGGGCAACTATGGCTACACCTTC
TRBD2 TRBJ2-5 once TRBV11-1 CASSQGLAVGETQYF TGTGCCAGCAGCCAGGGACTAGCGGTGGGAGAGACCCAGTACTTC
TRBD1 TRBJ1-3 NA TRBV5-3 CARSFSLTLHRGGTLNTIYF TGTGCCAGAAGCTTTTCACTCACCCTTCACAGGGGCGGAACACTAAACACCATATATTTT
NA TRBJ1-4 NA TRBV6-6 CASTPGEKLFF TGTGCCAGCACCCCCGGTGAAAAACTGTTTTTT
NA TRBJ1-1 NA TRBV9 CASSVLPENTEAFF TGTGCCAGCAGCGTACTTCCAGAGAACACTGAAGCTTTCTTT
NA TRBJ1-2 once TRBV12-3/TRBV12-4 CASSLVGDGYTF TGTGCCAGCAGTTTAGTCGGAGATGGCTACACCTTC
NA TRBJ1-5 NA TRBV2 CASSLGQSNQPQHF TGTGCCAGCAGCCTTGGACAGAGCAATCAGCCCCAGCATTTT
TRBD1 TRBJ1-1 NA TRBV29-1 CSAGGVGRGKGNTEAFF TGCAGCGCCGGGGGTGTCGGCAGGGGGAAAGGGAACACTGAAGCTTTCTTT
NA TRBJ2-1 NA TRBV2 CASNDGSSYNEQFF TGTGCCAGCAATGACGGGAGCTCCTACAATGAGCAGTTCTTC
NA TRBJ2-3 NA TRBV7-3 CASSLGLGETDTQYF TGTGCCAGCAGCTTGGGTTTGGGAGAGACAGATACGCAGTATTTT
NA TRBJ1-1 once TRBV6-5 CASRGGGRDTEAFF TGTGCCAGCAGAGGGGGGGGGCGAGACACTGAAGCTTTCTTT
TRBD1 TRBJ2-1 NA TRBV7-9 CASIPGRGHKNEQFF TGTGCCAGCATCCCTGGCAGGGGGCATAAGAATGAGCAGTTCTTC
TRBD1 TRBJ2-7 NA TRBV5-1 CASSLEGQANSYEQYF TGCGCCAGCAGCTTAGAGGGACAGGCAAATTCCTACGAGCAGTACTTC